This TCR beta chain was sequenced during a study of human T cells and chemical hapten exposure. In the study overall: Alopecia areata, totalis or universalis affected patients who were mostly female.

TCRdb reprocessed the RACE reads with MiXCR, giving one entry per CDR3 protein. Found here are 100,000 or so distinct CDR3 sequences, 9.5% to 11% of them singletons; the top ten hold more than 2%. A few counts support this clonotype. Time point defined: patch test 2, 6 weeks after DPC sensitization. Treatment defined: therapeutic diphenylcyclopropenone sensitization with weekly scalp DPC. Per the germline V gene, CDR1 is MNHEY and CDR2 is SVGEGT. The ends lost 6 bases at V and 2 bases at J; junction bases unmatched: 6. The CDR3 extends over 16 amino acids. The material sequenced was whole blood, taken in connection with sensitization to the hapten diphenylcyclopropenone (DPC). This sequence joins TRBV6-2 or TRBV6-3 and TRBJ2-5, with 13 bases fitting TRBD2. The TCR sequence derives from a man aged 40-50 years with alopecia areata. Some clones in this sample may be carry-over from other donors' samples. The CDR3 region has the DNA TGTGCCAGCAGACATTGGACTAGCGGGAGACAAGAGACCCAGTACTTC. Its translation is CASRHWTSGRQETQYF.